Detailed here is one TCR beta chain. Its target is unknown. As the sequencing template, cDNA was produced by extracting RNA and reverse transcribing it. The protocol was immunoSEQ multiplex PCR, while the TCRdb copy is restricted to in-frame clones and leaves out a portion. The repertoire holds some 200,000 clones, approximately 60% seen once, with about 3.5% in the top ten. The data stem from a study of CD8+ T cells in alopecia areata. The study's findings and limits: Tofacitinib delivered significant drops in scalp clonality and in expanded CD8+ clones among the top 100. Relative to mice, TCR sharing across patients was less clear, a difference possibly HLA-related.

Treatment of the sample: oral pan-JAK inhibitor, 5-10 mg twice daily. The germline V and J ends were trimmed by 2 bases and 0 bases, with 8 bases remaining between them. CDR3 length: 15 residues. Germline CDR1 and CDR2: GTSNPN and SVGIG (reference sequence). Source: CD4+ T cells sorted from blood, taken at week 4, from a patient treated with tofacitinib. The chain employs TRBV30 and TRBJ1-6; D may be TRBD1 (5 bases). The sequence came from a human donor with alopecia areata. CDR3 loop: CAWSRGDSYNSPLHF. CDR3 DNA sequence: TGTGCCTGGAGTCGAGGGGACTCCTATAATTCACCCCTCCACTTT.